The 12 T cell receptor beta chains presented below share a single source sample, sequenced in a study of blood T cell repertoires in COVID-19. Libraries were prepared by immunoSEQ multiplex PCR; TCRdb keeps only in-frame clonotypes and omits some of them. The sample lists 200,000 to 300,000 clones, 88% seen once, with under 4.5% in the top ten. The sequenced material came from peripheral blood. These receptors all come from a man in his sixties who had recovered from COVID-19.

The gene calls are TRBV5-1 and TRBJ1-1, with 9 bases that match TRBD1. CDR3 length: 17 amino acids. Losses at the gene ends were 4 bases for V and 1 base for J; bases not matched to a gene: 11. CDR1 is SGHRS, CDR2 YFSETQ, per germline. CDR3 nucleotide sequence: TGCGCCAGCAGCAGTACCGGGACAGGGAAAGGGAACACTGAAGCTTTCTTT. Encoded protein: CASSSTGTGKGNTEAFF.

This clone was observed once. This chain joins TRBV27 and TRBJ1-5, with a weak D call TRBD1 (5 bases). Germline V gene lookup returns CDR1 MNHEY and CDR2 SMNVEV (reference sequence). Trimming removed 6 bases at V and 5 bases at J, with 17 bases between. The CDR3 spans 15 residues. Written as DNA, the CDR3 is TGTGCCAGCAGCCGCCTCCGGGACTTTTATCAGCCCCAGCATTTT. Translated, it gives CASSRLRDFYQPQHF.

This chain joins TRBV7-3 and TRBJ1-1; D ambiguous. This CDR3 has 13 residues. Germline-derived CDR1 and CDR2 are SGHTA and FQGTGA. V lost 5 bases and J lost 3, with 10 bases in between. CDR3 residues: CASSPSGYTEAFF. Written as DNA, the CDR3 is TGTGCCAGCAGCCCGTCGGGGTACACTGAAGCTTTCTTT. The variable domain in full, completed from reference TRBV7-3 and TRBJ1-1, reads GAGVSQTPSNKVTEKGKYVELRCDPISGHTALYWYRQSLGQGPEFLIYFQGTGAADDSGLPNDRFFAVRPEGSVSTLKIQRTERGDSAVYLCASSPSGYTEAFFGQGTRLTVV.

The genes are TRBV27 and TRBJ2-7; possible D gene TRBD1, 6 bases. The CDR3 totals 14 residues. Deletions cut 1 base from V and 2 bases from J, with 9 bases between. Germline CDR1 MNHEY, CDR2 SMNVEV (reference sequence). The DNA for the CDR3 is TGTGCCAGCAGTTTATTAGGACAGACCTACGAGCAGTACTTC. This translates into CASSLLGQTYEQYF.

The chain recombines TRBV19 with TRBJ2-4; D not resolved. The CDR3 has 16 amino acids. Germline CDR1 reads LNHDA; CDR2 reads SQIVND (reference sequence). V was cut by 0 bases and J by 3 bases, with 12 bases left in between. Here the CDR3 reads CASSIDRATSKNIQYF. The CDR3 DNA reads as TGTGCCAGTAGTATAGATCGTGCCACCAGCAAAAACATTCAGTACTTC.

The V gene is TRBV30, the J gene TRBJ1-6; no clear D gene. V was shortened by 1 base and J by 4 bases, with 8 bases between the two germline ends. CDR1 GTSNPN and CDR2 SVGIG come from the germline V gene (reference sequence). The CDR3 consists of 14 residues. CDR3 protein: CAWSGQIYNSPLHF. The CDR3, as DNA: TGTGCCTGGAGTGGGCAGATATATAATTCACCCCTCCACTTT.

The chain couples TRBV25-1 to TRBJ2-2; maybe TRBD1 (6 bases). The CDR3 runs 17 residues. CDR1 is MGHDK, CDR2 SYGVNS, per germline. The V end lost 3 bases, the J end lost 1 base, and 15 bases lay between the germline ends. The CDR3 spells CASSDFLGRGNTGELFF. In nucleotides, the CDR3 is TGTGCCAGCAGTGATTTTCTGGGCAGGGGGAACACCGGGGAGCTGTTTTTT.

The J gene is TRBJ2-3, the V gene TRBV20-1; TRBD2 aligns across 8 bases. CDR3 length equals 15 residues. V shed 3 bases and J 4 bases; nucleotides not matched to a gene: 9. Germline CDR1 DFQATT, CDR2 SNEGSKA (reference sequence). The CDR3 here is CSASISGGSADTQYF. The CDR3 DNA follows: TGCAGTGCTAGTATTTCGGGGGGGTCGGCAGATACGCAGTATTTT.

A single count supports this clone. The chain uses TRBV7-9 and TRBJ1-1; 9 bases match TRBD1. CDR1 SEHNR and CDR2 FQNEAQ come from the germline V gene (reference sequence). Trimming cost V 5 bases and J 0 bases; bases outside gene matches: 4. CDR3 length: 15 amino acids. CDR3 protein: CASSLRTGVNTEAFF. The CDR3 DNA reads TGTGCCAGCAGCCTTAGGACAGGGGTGAACACTGAAGCTTTCTTT.

The chain employs TRBV10-3 and TRBJ1-1, with D perhaps matching TRBD1 (5 bases). CDR1 is ENHRY and CDR2 is SYGVKD in the germline V gene. CDR3 length equals 15 residues. Trimming removed 4 bases at V and 3 bases at J, with 15 bases between. This chain's CDR3 is CAISAGGVVDTEAFF. CDR3 nucleotides: TGTGCCATCAGTGCCGGAGGGGTAGTTGACACTGAAGCTTTCTTT.

V gene TRBV29-1 combines with J gene TRBJ2-5; 11 bases fit TRBD1. Germline V gives CDR1 SQVTM, CDR2 ANQGSEA. V shed 8 bases, J shed 9 bases, and the junction held 11 bases outside the gene matches. CDR3 length equals 13 residues. The CDR3 DNA reads as TGCAGCACACCGGGACAGGGGGGGACGGCCCAGTACTTC. This sequence encodes CSTPGQGGTAQYF.

This clone was detected only once. Here the CDR3 DNA reads TGTGCCAGCAGTTCGAGGGGGGACAGGGTCCTAAATGAGCAGTTCTTC. Protein product: CASSSRGDRVLNEQFF. The rearrangement uses TRBV6-5 and TRBJ2-1; 9 nucleotides agree with TRBD1. The CDR3 totals 16 residues. After removal of 4 bases from V and 7 bases from J, the junction contained 11 bases not matched to a gene. Per the germline V gene, CDR1 is MNHEY and CDR2 is SVGAGI.